This TCR beta chain was sequenced in a study of cytomegalovirus exposure and HLA in healthy donors. Study-wide points: Usually a TCR sequence was rare, but some public TCRs were found in many donors. Other equally common chains were less clonally expanded than HLA-associated TCR beta chains, a later analysis showed. As a later analysis revealed, most CMV-associated TCR beta chains appeared HLA-restricted.

13 Jbeta primers and 60 Vbeta primers were used for the PCR. Original handling: In a later analysis, of roughly 73 million unique beta chains, 9 million to 11 million appeared in at least two donors. Clones were read by immunoSEQ multiplex PCR, and TCRdb kept only the in-frame ones, dropping some. D and trimming come from the DNA, and the V and J calls and clone size come from that table. The data show under 200,000 clones, approximately 82% seen once. CDR1 and CDR2 (germline): SGHNT, YYREEE (reference sequence). The CDR3 is 14 residues long. Germline trimming cut 4 bases from V and 5 bases from J; bases unmatched to any gene: 6. A few counts support this clone. Its cognate antigen is unknown.

V is TRBV5-4 and J is TRBJ2-3; 8 nucleotides align to TRBD2. This receptor was identified in a male donor in good health and CMV-seronegative. The sample consisted of PBMCs. As DNA, the CDR3 is TGTGCCAGCAGCCAGGGACTAGAAATAGATACGCAGTATTTT. It specifies CASSQGLEIDTQYF. Drawing the rest from reference TRBV5-4 and TRBJ2-3, the complete variable domain is ETGVTQSPTHLIKTRGQQVTLRCSSQSGHNTVSWYQQALGQGPQFIFQYYREEENGRGNFPPRFSGLQFPNYSSELNVNALELDDSALYLCASSQGLEIDTQYFGPGTRLTVL.